A single sample is the source of the 20 T cell receptor beta chains below, sequenced in a study of response to subunit inactivated influenza vaccine. TCRdb called the RT-PCR reads again in MiXCR, with one record for every CDR3 protein. Of 650,000 to 800,000 distinct CDR3 sequences in the sample, 18% were seen once. The sample consisted of PBMCs from blood, taken approximately 5 days after vaccination. The receptors originated from a man aged 45-65 years who received an inactivated influenza vaccine.

The chain has TRBV6-6 and TRBJ1-3; no firm D call. The CDR3 sequence is 13 residues long. The V and J ends lost 8 bases and 0 bases respectively, with 8 bases between them. Germline V gene lookup returns CDR1 MNHNY and CDR2 SVGAGI (reference sequence). The CDR3 DNA follows: TGTGCCAGCCTGGTGAGCTCTGGAAACACCATATATTTT. It codes for CASLVSSGNTIYF.

The chain uses TRBV29-1 and TRBJ1-2, with a possible D match to TRBD1 (5 bases). V was trimmed by 5 bases and J by 4 bases, leaving 11 bases between them. CDR1 and CDR2 from the germline V gene are SQVTM and ANQGSEA. The CDR3 totals 12 residues. CDR3 loop: CSVRQSSYGYTF. The CDR3 DNA sequence: TGCAGCGTTAGACAGAGTTCCTATGGCTACACCTTC.

This clonotype has at least ten counts. This sequence joins TRBV12-3 or TRBV12-4 and TRBJ1-1; the D is unclear. Trimming shortened V by 6 bases and J by 6 bases, and 11 bases separated the two germline ends. The CDR3 runs 12 residues. This CDR3 reads CASSLTPSEAFF. The CDR3 DNA reads as TGTGCCAGCAGCTTAACCCCTTCTGAAGCTTTCTTT.

The J gene is TRBJ2-2, the V gene TRBV5-6, with D possibly TRBD2 on 5 matching bases. V was cut by 4 bases and J by 6 bases, with 19 bases left in between. Germline V gives CDR1 SGHDT, CDR2 YYEEEE. The CDR3 is 16 residues long. CDR3 sequence reads: CASSADPAGGAGELFF. In nucleotides, the CDR3 is TGTGCCAGCAGCGCTGACCCCGCCGGAGGTGCCGGGGAGCTGTTTTTT.

The J gene is TRBJ2-2, the V gene TRBV9; 11 positions match TRBD2. V was clipped by 3 bases and J by 7 bases; unmatched bases: 8. Looked up from germline, CDR1 is SGDLS and CDR2 is YYNGEE. The CDR3 covers 16 residues. DNA for the CDR3: TGTGCCAGCAGCGCGATAGCGGGAGGGCCCGGCGGGGAGCTGTTTTTT. Residues: CASSAIAGGPGGELFF.

This clonotype was seen a handful of times. The chain employs TRBV28 and TRBJ2-7; the D gene could be TRBD1 or TRBD2 (5 bases each). This CDR3 has 15 residues. From germline, CDR1 is MDHEN and CDR2 SYDVKM. V shed 5 bases and J shed 0 bases, with 14 bases lying between them. CDR3 coding DNA: TGTGCCAGCAGTGGGGCGGCTGGGAGCTCCTACGAGCAGTACTTC. Amino acid sequence: CASSGAAGSSYEQYF.

V usage is TRBV7-8 and J usage is TRBJ2-5; 8 nucleotides agree with TRBD2. V dropped 4 bases and J dropped 0; count of bases not matched to a gene: 7. The CDR3 sequence is 16 residues long. Germline CDR1 SGHVS, CDR2 FQNEAQ. The chain's CDR3 is CASSSRGGRYQETQYF. The CDR3 region has the DNA TGTGCCAGCAGCTCCCGCGGGGGGAGGTACCAAGAGACCCAGTACTTC.

This clonotype was counted between two and nine times. The chain is built from TRBV5-4 and TRBJ2-1; 9 bases are a match to TRBD1. The CDR3 is 17 amino acids. Germline-derived CDR1 and CDR2 are SGHNT and YYREEE (reference sequence). V lost 1 base and J lost 5; bases outside the gene matches: 10. CDR3 protein: CASSLYKSTGGNNEQFF. CDR3 nucleotide sequence: TGTGCCAGCAGCTTGTATAAATCGACAGGGGGAAACAATGAGCAGTTCTTC.

This clonotype was seen more than once but under ten times. The V gene is TRBV4-2, the J gene TRBJ2-7; D unresolved. Germline CDR1 and CDR2: LGHNA and YNFKEQ. This CDR3 spans 15 amino acids. V lost 4 bases, J lost 0 bases, and 13 bases lay in between. The CDR3 region has the DNA TGTGCCAGCAGCCCCTCGTATTCGGTCTCCTACGAGCAGTACTTC. The encoded protein is CASSPSYSVSYEQYF.

As for this clonotype: No conserved phenylalanine or tryptophan ends this CDR3, so it is likely a read error. The V call is TRBV12-3 or TRBV12-4, the J call TRBJ2-3; 10 bases match TRBD1. V shed 4 bases, J shed 4 bases, and the junction held 2 bases outside the gene matches. The CDR3 sequence is 14 residues long. The chain's CDR3 is CASSWTGGSDTQYL. CDR3 bases: TGTGCCAGCAGTTGGACAGGGGGTTCAGATACGCAGTATTTA.

This clonotype was observed many times. This chain connects TRBV27 to TRBJ1-3, with TRBD1 matching over 7 bases. V shed 6 bases and J 3 bases; nucleotides not matched to a gene: 8. The CDR3 is made up of 15 amino acids. Per germline, CDR1 MNHEY and CDR2 SMNVEV (reference sequence). The DNA for the CDR3 is TGTGCCAGCAGCAAGACAGGGTTTGTTGGAAACACCATATATTTT. Translated, it gives CASSKTGFVGNTIYF.

The chain has TRBV6-2 or TRBV6-3 and TRBJ2-1, with 8 nucleotides matching TRBD1. V lost 0 bases to trimming and J lost 6 bases; unmatched junction nucleotides: 4. CDR1 is MNHEY and CDR2 is SVGEGT in the germline V gene. This CDR3 has 15 residues. CDR3 residues: CASSYSAGGLNEQFF. The CDR3, as DNA: TGTGCCAGCAGTTACTCTGCAGGGGGCCTCAATGAGCAGTTCTTC.

The genes are TRBV10-3 and TRBJ2-1; D might be TRBD2 (5 bases). V was shortened by 3 bases and J by 0 bases, with 12 bases between the two germline ends. Germline assignment: CDR1 ENHRY and CDR2 SYGVKD. This CDR3 region has 16 residues. The CDR3 coding sequence is TGTGCCATCAGTGACAATCTAGCAGACTCCTACAATGAGCAGTTCTTC. This encodes CAISDNLADSYNEQFF.

This clonotype was seen ten or more times. The chain employs TRBV7-9 and TRBJ2-2, with a tentative D call TRBD2 (6 bases). The CDR3 extends over 16 amino acids. The V and J ends lost 4 bases and 0 bases respectively, with 12 bases between them. CDR1 and CDR2 (germline): SEHNR, FQNEAQ (reference sequence). The CDR3 region has the DNA TGTGCCAGCAGCTCTGGGACTCCTCCGAACACCGGGGAGCTGTTTTTT. Amino acid sequence: CASSSGTPPNTGELFF. The variable domain in full, completed from reference TRBV7-9 and TRBJ2-2, reads DTGVSQNPRHKITKRGQNVTFRCDPISEHNRLYWYRQTLGQGPEFLTYFQNEAQLEKSRLLSDRFSAERPKGSFSTLEIQRTEQGDSAMYLCASSSGTPPNTGELFFGEGSRLTVL.

This clonotype was picked up a small number of times. The rearrangement links TRBV20-1 to TRBJ2-7; 9 positions match TRBD2. The CDR3 has 14 amino acids. With V trimmed by 0 bases and J by 2 bases, 2 bases remained unmatched. From germline, CDR1 is DFQATT and CDR2 SNEGSKA (reference sequence). CDR3 in DNA: TGCAGTGCTAGAGAGACTAGCGGCCCCTACGAGCAGTACTTC. Translating it yields CSARETSGPYEQYF.

This clonotype turned up a few times. V is TRBV10-3 and J is TRBJ2-7; weak D call: TRBD2 (6 bases). Trimming took 6 bases from V and 7 from J, leaving 16 bases between them. There are 13 residues in the CDR3. Germline-derived CDR1 and CDR2 are ENHRY and SYGVKD. CDR3 amino acids: CAIRGDWAWEQYF. The CDR3 DNA is TGTGCCATCAGGGGGGACTGGGCGTGGGAGCAGTACTTC.

This clonotype was counted at least ten times. V usage is TRBV5-1 and J usage is TRBJ1-1; D not resolved. V was trimmed by 0 bases and J by 1 base, leaving 7 bases between them. There are 14 residues in the CDR3. Germline V CDR1 and CDR2: SGHRS, YFSETQ. CDR3: CASSLAGWNTEAFF. CDR3 sequence (DNA): TGCGCCAGCAGCTTGGCAGGTTGGAACACTGAAGCTTTCTTT.

The chain uses TRBV10-1 and TRBJ2-1; weak D call: TRBD2 (6 bases). Trimming cost V 5 bases and J 7 bases, with 18 bases left between them. CDR1 is WNHNN and CDR2 is SYGVQD in the germline V gene (reference sequence). This CDR3 contains 15 residues. CDR3 residues: CASSQTMGGSNEQFF. The CDR3 coding sequence is TGCGCCAGCAGTCAGACGATGGGGGGAAGTAATGAGCAGTTCTTC.

This clonotype has only a few counts. This rearrangement joins TRBV7-6 to TRBJ2-6, with 9 bases aligning to TRBD1. In germline, CDR1 is SGHVS, CDR2 FNYEAQ. The CDR3 totals 18 residues. V lost 5 bases and J lost 0; bases outside the gene matches: 8. CDR3 residues: CASSQDGTGYSGANVLTF. Written as DNA, the CDR3 is TGTGCCAGCAGCCAAGACGGGACAGGGTACTCTGGGGCCAACGTCCTGACTTTC. The full variable domain, its missing parts supplied by reference TRBV7-6 and TRBJ2-6, is GAGVSQSPRYKVTKRGQDVALRCDPISGHVSLYWYRQALGQGPEFLTYFNYEAQQDKSGLPNDRFSAERPEGSISTLTIQRTEQRDSAMYRCASSQDGTGYSGANVLTFGAGSRLTVL.

The rearrangement links TRBV4-2 to TRBJ2-1; TRBD2 agrees at 10 bases. This CDR3 has 19 amino acids. Trimming removed 0 bases from V and 1 base from J; junction bases left unmatched: 9. CDR1 is LGHNA and CDR2 is YNFKEQ in the germline V gene. For the CDR3, the DNA is TGTGCCAGCAGCCAAGATTTAGTAGCGGGGGGCCTATCCTACAATGAGCAGTTCTTC. Translation: CASSQDLVAGGLSYNEQFF.